This record covers a single TCR beta chain. This specimen belongs to a study of blood T cell repertoires in COVID-19. Study in general: Samples representing acute and convalescent COVID-19 were sourced from the United States, Italy and Spain.

Per the study methods: Counts of nucleated cells, estimated from reference gene primer amplification, were obtained. Here immunoSEQ multiplex PCR was the method, and the copy in TCRdb shows in-frame clones only, minus some. The DNA gave D and trimming, while V, J and clone size come from that table. The sample records about 110,000 clones, over 75% being singletons. Sequenced sample: peripheral blood. The clonotype originates from a woman aged 45-65 years with acute or convalescent COVID-19.

CDR3 nucleotide sequence: TGTGCCAGCAGTAGGGACATCTCCTACGAGCAGTACTTC. It encodes CASSRDISYEQYF. V gene TRBV25-1 combines with J gene TRBJ2-7, with D possibly matching TRBD1 (6 bases). CDR3 length: 13 residues. Germline CDR1 and CDR2: MGHDK and SYGVNS. The V gene lost 5 bases and the J gene lost 0 bases, with 8 bases spanning the gap.